These 26 T cell receptor beta chains came from one sample sequenced in a study of cytomegalovirus exposure and HLA in healthy donors. Use of 60 Vbeta and 13 Jbeta primers characterized the PCR. Method: immunoSEQ multiplex PCR; TCRdb's copy keeps in-frame clones and lacks some. The profile shows fewer than 80,000 clones, 67% of them singletons. The sample consisted of PBMCs. The receptors derive from a woman between 45 and 60 years old in good health and CMV-seropositive.

This clone came up a few times. This chain links TRBV7-3 with TRBJ2-2, with 9 bases lining up with TRBD2. With 3 bases clipped from V and 5 bases from J, the junction kept 7 bases outside the gene matches. Germline CDR1 and CDR2: SGHTA and FQGTGA. The CDR3 loop spans 16 amino acids. The chain's CDR3 is CASSLGAGGPTGELFF. CDR3 DNA: TGTGCCAGCAGCTTGGGAGCGGGGGGCCCTACCGGGGAGCTGTTTTTT.

This clone turned up a few times. The chain employs TRBV20-1 and TRBJ1-5, with D perhaps matching TRBD1 (5 bases). The CDR3 has 11 amino acids. CDR1 DFQATT and CDR2 SNEGSKA come from the germline V gene (reference sequence). Trimming took 6 bases from V and 4 from J, leaving 7 bases between them. Written as DNA, the CDR3 is TGCAGTGCCTCAGGGAATCAGCCCCAGCATTTT. Its protein product is CSASGNQPQHF.

The DNA for the CDR3 is TGTGCCAGCAGTGCAGACAGATACAGCAATCAGCCCCAGCATTTT. Translating it yields CASSADRYSNQPQHF. The chain joins TRBV2 to TRBJ1-5; a possible D gene is TRBD1 (5 bases). CDR3 size: 15 residues. The germline CDR1 and CDR2 sequences are SNHLY and FYNNEI. The V and J ends lost 4 bases and 1 base respectively, with 11 bases between them.

The chain is built from TRBV4-2 and TRBJ2-5; weak D call: TRBD2 (6 bases). The CDR3 is 17 residues long. Germline CDR1 is LGHNA and CDR2 is YNFKEQ. The V end was cut by 0 bases, the J end by 1 base, with 15 bases between. This chain's CDR3 is CASSQDNERAVQETQYF. CDR3 DNA: TGTGCCAGCAGCCAAGATAACGAGCGGGCGGTCCAAGAGACCCAGTACTTC.

The chain links TRBV5-1 to TRBJ1-1, with D unclear. V lost 6 bases and J 0 bases, leaving 12 bases between the germline ends. The length of the CDR3 is 14 residues. The germline V gene has CDR1 SGHRS and CDR2 YFSETQ. The CDR3 DNA follows: TGCGCCAGCACCTCCCAGGCGATGAACACTGAAGCTTTCTTT. Amino acid sequence: CASTSQAMNTEAFF.

This chain uses TRBV6-5 with TRBJ1-6; D uncertain. The CDR3 is 16 residues long. The V gene lost 0 bases and the J gene lost 11 bases, with 17 bases spanning the gap. Germline values: CDR1 MNHEY, CDR2 SVGAGI. The CDR3 region is CASSYSTMGGPPPLHF. The CDR3 DNA reads as TGTGCCAGCAGTTACTCGACTATGGGAGGTCCACCACCCCTCCACTTT.

This clone was picked up one time. CDR3 bases: TGTGCCAGCAGCCAAGAGGACAGATCTTCGGGACTGTTTTTT. Protein product: CASSQEDRSSGLFF. V gene TRBV4-2 combines with J gene TRBJ1-4, with D tentatively TRBD1 (6 bases). This CDR3 has 14 amino acids. Trimming pared 0 bases from V and 13 bases from J, leaving 15 bases between. Per the germline V gene, CDR1 is LGHNA and CDR2 is YNFKEQ.

Only a few counts were recorded for this clone. The chain is built from TRBV4-3 and TRBJ1-1; 7 bases match TRBD1. The length of the CDR3 is 15 residues. Losses at the gene ends were 5 bases for V and 2 bases for J; bases not matched to a gene: 8. The V gene's germline CDR1 is LGHNA and CDR2 YSLEER. For the CDR3, the DNA is TGCGCCAGCAGCGGGGGACAGAGGGTAAACACTGAAGCTTTCTTT. Amino acids: CASSGGQRVNTEAFF.

This clone appeared once. This same CDR3 is encoded by further DNA sequences in the sample. V usage is TRBV5-1 and J usage is TRBJ1-5; no definite D call. Trimming left V 0 bases short and J 2 bases short, with 6 bases between. The CDR3 length is 14 residues. The germline CDR1 and CDR2 sequences are SGHRS and YFSETQ. CDR3 region: CASSLVGGNQPQHF. CDR3 bases: TGCGCCAGCAGCTTGGTCGGGGGCAATCAGCCCCAGCATTTT.

This chain joins TRBV11-3 and TRBJ2-7; 10 positions agree with TRBD1. The CDR3 loop spans 14 amino acids. Germline V gene lookup returns CDR1 SGHNT and CDR2 YENEEA. V lost 5 bases and J lost 4; bases outside the gene matches: 5. The CDR3 coding sequence is TGTGCCAGCAGCGCCGGGACAGGGGATTACGAGCAGTACTTC. Protein: CASSAGTGDYEQYF.

The rearrangement joins TRBV5-5 to TRBJ1-5; D possibly corresponds to TRBD1 (6 bases). V lost 0 bases, J lost 6 bases, and 13 bases lay in between. Germline V gene sequence: CDR1 SGHKS, CDR2 YYEKEE (reference sequence). This CDR3 is 15 amino acids long. The CDR3 DNA sequence: TGTGCCAGCAGCTTGGGACTGGGGGCCGTTCAGCCCCAGCATTTT. Encoded protein: CASSLGLGAVQPQHF. The full variable domain, in which reference TRBV5-5 and TRBJ1-5 provide the parts outside the CDR3, is DAGVTQSPTHLIKTRGQQVTLRCSPISGHKSVSWYQQVLGQGPQFIFQYYEKEERGRGNFPDRFSARQFPNYSSELNVNALLLGDSALYLCASSLGLGAVQPQHFGDGTRLSIL.

The chain links TRBV15 to TRBJ1-1; the D gene is possibly TRBD1 (5 bases). The CDR3 has 15 amino acids. Germline values: CDR1 LNHNV, CDR2 YYDKDF (reference sequence). Between the trimmed V and J ends, which lost 0 bases and 3 bases, there was a span of 11 bases. This CDR3 reads CATSREGRAHTEAFF. CDR3 coding DNA: TGTGCCACCAGCAGAGAGGGCAGGGCGCACACTGAAGCTTTCTTT.

The rearrangement uses TRBV2 and TRBJ1-4, with D possibly matching TRBD1 (6 bases). The V end lost 3 bases, the J end lost 0 bases, and 17 bases lay between the germline ends. The CDR3 totals 18 residues. Looked up from germline, CDR1 is SNHLY and CDR2 is FYNNEI. The CDR3 reads CASSDAEGEGATNEKLFF. The DNA for the CDR3 is TGTGCCAGCAGTGACGCGGAGGGGGAGGGAGCAACTAATGAAAAACTGTTTTTT.

V usage is TRBV6-1 and J usage is TRBJ1-3; possibly TRBD1 for D (5 bases). The germline V gene has CDR1 MNHNS and CDR2 SASEGT. The CDR3 sequence is 15 residues long. V lost 2 bases and J 4 bases, leaving 12 bases between the germline ends. The CDR3 DNA reads TGTGCCAGCAGTGAACCCCTCAAGGGGGGAAACACCATATATTTT. Translating it yields CASSEPLKGGNTIYF.

This chain uses TRBV7-2 with TRBJ1-5; D remains ambiguous. The CDR3 totals 17 residues. V was trimmed by 4 bases and J by 1 base, leaving 17 bases between them. Germline lookup yields CDR1 SGHTA and CDR2 FQGNSA. The DNA for the CDR3 is TGTGCCAGCAGCTCAAGGGCGGGGATCGGGAGCAATCAGCCCCAGCATTTT. Protein product: CASSSRAGIGSNQPQHF.

This chain uses TRBV28 with TRBJ2-1; possible D gene TRBD2, 6 bases. This CDR3 has 17 amino acids. Per germline, CDR1 MDHEN and CDR2 SYDVKM. Trimming stripped 1 base from V and 0 bases from J, with 13 bases between. Written as DNA, the CDR3 is TGTGCCAGCAGTTTATTTACGGGGGTGAGCTCCTACAATGAGCAGTTCTTC. Encoded protein: CASSLFTGVSSYNEQFF.

The genes are TRBV9 and TRBJ2-1; a possible D gene is TRBD2 (6 bases). The length of the CDR3 is 15 residues. V dropped 5 bases and J dropped 8 bases, with 20 bases sitting between them. CDR1 and CDR2 (germline): SGDLS, YYNGEE. The CDR3 sequence is CASSSNPGEFHEQFF. DNA of the CDR3: TGTGCCAGCAGTTCTAACCCGGGAGAATTTCATGAGCAGTTCTTC.

This clone appeared a few times. The sample contains more than one DNA sequence encoding this CDR3. The rearrangement joins TRBV10-1 to TRBJ2-2; D not resolved. Germline CDR1 WNHNN, CDR2 SYGVQD (reference sequence). The CDR3 contains 13 residues. V dropped 3 bases and J dropped 1 base, with 3 bases sitting between them. CDR3 in amino acids: CASSDRNTGELFF. In DNA, the CDR3 is TGCGCCAGCAGTGACAGGAACACCGGGGAGCTGTTTTTT.

CDR3 sequence reads: CASSVGVGVPYEQYF. Here the CDR3 DNA reads TGTGCCAGCAGCGTAGGGGTAGGAGTACCCTACGAGCAGTACTTC. This chain connects TRBV9 to TRBJ2-7, with D unclear. Germline CDR1 SGDLS, CDR2 YYNGEE. The CDR3 is 15 residues long. V was trimmed by 0 bases and J by 2 bases, leaving 12 bases between them.

This clone has just one count. V usage is TRBV4-1 and J usage is TRBJ1-1; 9 positions agree with TRBD1. Looked up from germline, CDR1 is MGHRA and CDR2 is YSYEKL. The junction had 9 bases not matched to a gene; V was cut back by 0 bases and J by 7 bases. The CDR3 runs to 16 residues. CDR3 protein: CASSQDRGTGPREAFF. The CDR3 region has the DNA TGCGCCAGCAGCCAAGATCGCGGGACAGGGCCCCGTGAAGCTTTCTTT.

In its sample, this clone was seen once. The rearrangement joins TRBV29-1 to TRBJ1-5; 7 bases agree with TRBD1. V lost 7 bases and J lost 4; bases outside the gene matches: 7. The CDR3 length is 13 residues. The germline V gene encodes CDR1 SQVTM and CDR2 ANQGSEA. Written as DNA, the CDR3 is TGCAGCGCCCGAGAGACAGGGAATCAGCCCCAGCATTTT. Its translation is CSARETGNQPQHF. The whole variable domain, remainder taken from reference TRBV29-1 and TRBJ1-5, is SAVISQKPSRDICQRGTSLTIQCQVDSQVTMMFWYRQQPGQSLTLIATANQGSEATYESGFVIDKFPISRPNLTFSTLTVSNMSPEDSSIYLCSARETGNQPQHFGDGTRLSIL.

Concerning this clone itself: A junction end diverges from the germline sequence, so it may reflect a read error. The DNA for the CDR3 is TGTTCCAGCAGCTCGCAGGGGGCCGGCACTGAAGCTTTCTTT. As protein: CSSSSQGAGTEAFF. The genes are TRBV7-9 and TRBJ1-1, with 8 bases aligning to TRBD1. Germline loops: CDR1 SEHNR, CDR2 FQNEAQ (reference sequence). The CDR3 has 14 residues.

The rearrangement links TRBV29-1 to TRBJ1-1; 7 nucleotides align to TRBD1. CDR1 is SQVTM and CDR2 is ANQGSEA in the germline V gene. The CDR3 length is 14 residues. Trimming took 3 bases from V and 2 from J; bases not matched to a gene: 6. The CDR3 loop is CSVDRGQANTEAFF. The CDR3 nucleotides read TGCAGCGTTGATAGAGGACAGGCTAACACTGAAGCTTTCTTT.

V and J are TRBV10-2 and TRBJ1-1; weak D call: TRBD1 (5 bases). V lost 4 bases and J lost 2, with 11 bases in between. The CDR3 contains 14 residues. CDR1 and CDR2 (germline): WSHSY, SAAADI. In DNA form, the CDR3 reads TGCGCCAGCAGTGGTGACAGTGAAAACACTGAAGCTTTCTTT. Amino acid sequence: CASSGDSENTEAFF.

This clone was detected only once. The rearrangement uses TRBV7-8 and TRBJ1-1; 9 bases fit TRBD1. V lost 3 bases and J lost 3; bases outside the gene matches: 8. Per germline, CDR1 SGHVS and CDR2 FQNEAQ. This CDR3 spans 16 amino acids. The CDR3 coding sequence is TGTGCCAGCAGCTTTCTAACCACAGGGGGCTACACTGAAGCTTTCTTT. Encoded protein: CASSFLTTGGYTEAFF.

The V and J genes are TRBV5-6 and TRBJ2-7; 10 bases are shared with TRBD2. Trimming removed 3 bases from V and 2 bases from J; junction bases left unmatched: 5. This CDR3 contains 15 residues. The germline CDR1 and CDR2 sequences are SGHDT and YYEEEE. The CDR3 region has the DNA TGTGCCAGCAGCTCTATTAGCGGGAGGACCTACGAGCAGTACTTC. The encoded protein is CASSSISGRTYEQYF. Full variable domain (rest looked up from reference TRBV5-6 and TRBJ2-7): DAGVTQSPTHLIKTRGQQVTLRCSPKSGHDTVSWYQQALGQGPQFIFQYYEEEERQRGNFPDRFSGHQFPNYSSELNVNALLLGDSALYLCASSSISGRTYEQYFGPGTRLTVT.